The 27 T cell receptor beta chains below all came from one sample that was sequenced in a study of OX40 agonist ivuxolimab in advanced cancers. Library generation was performed with the immunoSEQ multiplex PCR assay. What TCRdb holds here is the immuneACCESS table cut down to in-frame rearrangements. Part of the clones is not present; checked against another copy, under half of the missing clones reflect an unresolved V gene, and the others are unexplained. The sample table lists roughly 92,000 clones, roughly 89% of them with a count of one. Approximately 1.3% of the sample rests with the top ten. This material consisted of CD4+ or CD8+ T cells sorted from blood, taken in a trial of the OX40 agonist ivuxolimab. These receptors were collected from an adult with an advanced solid tumor such as melanoma, head and neck, liver or kidney cancer.

This chain connects TRBV7-9 to TRBJ1-4; D is unclear. CDR1 and CDR2 from the germline V gene are SEHNR and FQNEAQ (reference sequence). CDR3 length equals 15 residues. The V gene lost 7 bases and the J gene lost 6 bases, with 18 bases spanning the gap. The CDR3 loop is CASKRLGQVDEKLFF. As DNA, the CDR3 is TGTGCCAGCAAAAGGCTAGGGCAGGTGGATGAAAAACTGTTTTTT.

V and J are TRBV23-1 and TRBJ1-1; no clear D. TRBV23-1 counts as an open reading frame of uncertain function. The CDR3 contains 15 residues. V was cut by 11 bases and J by 1 base, with 20 bases left in between. The CDR3 here is CALPGRQGWNTEAFF. DNA of the CDR3: TGCGCCCTGCCGGGCCGCCAAGGTTGGAACACTGAAGCTTTCTTT.

The chain uses TRBV25-1 and TRBJ1-2; D is unclear. Per the germline V gene, CDR1 is MGHDK and CDR2 is SYGVNS. With 0 bases removed from V and 11 bases from J, the gap between germline ends came to 16 bases. The CDR3 is 14 amino acids. The CDR3 nucleotides are TGTGCCAGCAGTGAATACAGCTTAGACGCCCATTACACCTTC. Translated: CASSEYSLDAHYTF.

The chain employs TRBV7-2 and TRBJ2-7; a possible D gene is TRBD1 (6 bases). There are 15 residues in the CDR3. V was clipped by 5 bases and J by 3 bases, with 17 bases between them. Per the germline V gene, CDR1 is SGHTA and CDR2 is FQGNSA. In DNA form, the CDR3 reads TGTGCCAGCAGCCCCAGGGGCGGATCAAACTACGAGCAGTACTTC. This translates into CASSPRGGSNYEQYF.

This clone appeared a single time. V and J are TRBV6-5 and TRBJ2-1; no clear D gene. The V end was cut by 5 bases, the J end by 3 bases, with 8 bases between. The CDR3 loop spans 13 amino acids. Germline CDR1 MNHEY, CDR2 SVGAGI. CDR3 in DNA: TGTGCCAGCAGTCCTCCGGGCTACAATGAGCAGTTCTTC. Protein sequence: CASSPPGYNEQFF.

The J gene is TRBJ2-5, the V gene TRBV7-6, with TRBD1 matching over 7 bases. Germline loops: CDR1 SGHVS, CDR2 FNYEAQ. Trimming cost V 3 bases and J 2 bases; bases outside gene matches: 6. The CDR3 is made up of 15 amino acids. The CDR3 nucleotides are TGTGCCAGCAGCTTGAACCCGGGACAGCAAGAGACCCAGTACTTC. It yields the protein CASSLNPGQQETQYF.

V gene TRBV4-1 combines with J gene TRBJ2-7; the match to TRBD2 covers 7 bases. After removal of 4 bases from V and 2 bases from J, the junction contained 5 bases not matched to a gene. The CDR3 runs 14 residues. Germline V gene data show CDR1 as MGHRA and CDR2 as YSYEKL. The CDR3 region is CASSRQREAYEQYF. The CDR3 coding sequence is TGCGCCAGCAGCCGGCAGCGGGAAGCCTACGAGCAGTACTTC.

J is TRBJ1-5 and V is TRBV30; D remains unclear. With 0 bases removed from V and 3 bases from J, the gap between germline ends came to 6 bases. From germline, CDR1 is GTSNPN and CDR2 SVGIG (reference sequence). The CDR3 extends over 13 amino acids. CDR3 nucleotide sequence: TGTGCCTGGAGTGTCCGCGCCAATCAGCCCCAGCATTTT. It codes for CAWSVRANQPQHF.

This chain uses TRBV19 with TRBJ2-2; 8 bases line up with TRBD1. CDR3 length: 16 residues. CDR1 is LNHDA and CDR2 is SQIVND in the germline V gene (reference sequence). V shed 9 bases and J 4 bases; nucleotides not matched to a gene: 13. CDR3 loop: CASAELIGQGTGELFF. The CDR3 coding sequence is TGTGCCAGCGCGGAGTTGATAGGACAGGGCACCGGGGAGCTGTTTTTT. The complete variable domain, with remaining parts taken from reference TRBV19 and TRBJ2-2, reads DGGITQSPKYLFRKEGQNVTLSCEQNLNHDAMYWYRQDPGQGLRLIYYSQIVNDFQKGDIAEGYSVSREKKESFPLTVTSAQKNPTAFYLCASAELIGQGTGELFFGEGSRLTVL.

The chain joins TRBV6-6 to TRBJ1-2; unclear D gene. CDR3 size: 13 residues. CDR1 and CDR2 (germline): MNHNY, SVGAGI (reference sequence). V was trimmed by 0 bases and J by 7 bases, leaving 9 bases between them. The CDR3 nucleotides read TGTGCCAGCAGTTACTCGGGTCAGGTTGGCTACACCTTC. As protein: CASSYSGQVGYTF.

This clone appeared once. The V and J genes are TRBV5-1 and TRBJ2-1, with 7 nucleotides matching TRBD2. V lost 2 bases and J lost 1; bases outside the gene matches: 3. The CDR3 runs 15 residues. Germline lookup yields CDR1 SGHRS and CDR2 YFSETQ. CDR3 sequence (DNA): TGCGCCAGCAGCTTCGGGGGAGGGTCCTACAATGAGCAGTTCTTC. It is translated as CASSFGGGSYNEQFF.

V and J are TRBV5-6 and TRBJ2-1, with D possibly being TRBD1 (6 bases). V lost 4 bases and J lost 3, with 14 bases in between. CDR1 and CDR2 (germline): SGHDT, YYEEEE. This CDR3 comprises 15 residues. CDR3 DNA: TGTGCCAGCAGCCGGCAGGGGTTTGACTACAATGAGCAGTTCTTC. It is translated as CASSRQGFDYNEQFF.

V is TRBV6-4 and J is TRBJ1-2; possibly TRBD1 for D (6 bases). The V gene lost 3 bases and the J gene lost 2 bases, with 13 bases spanning the gap. The germline CDR1 and CDR2 sequences are MRHNA and SNTAGT. CDR3 size: 15 residues. CDR3 region: CASSEQPGVNYGYTF. CDR3 sequence (DNA): TGTGCCAGCAGTGAGCAGCCAGGGGTAAACTATGGCTACACCTTC.

The chain joins TRBV18 to TRBJ2-2; possibly TRBD2 for D (5 bases). CDR1 and CDR2 (germline): KGHSH, LQKENI. The CDR3 consists of 15 residues. Trimming took off 3 bases at V and 6 bases at J, with 14 bases between the two ends. The CDR3 spells CASSPSLAFPGELFF. In nucleotides, the CDR3 is TGTGCCAGCTCACCTTCCTTAGCGTTCCCCGGGGAGCTGTTTTTT. The full variable domain, rest sourced from reference TRBV18 and TRBJ2-2, is NAGVMQNPRHLVRRRGQEARLRCSPMKGHSHVYWYRQLPEEGLKFMVYLQKENIIDESGMPKERFSAEFPKEGPSILRIQQVVRGDSAAYFCASSPSLAFPGELFFGEGSRLTVL.

The CDR3 spells CAWSSSGTGELFF. CDR3 bases: TGTGCCTGGAGTTCCTCGGGCACCGGGGAGCTGTTTTTT. The chain has TRBV30 and TRBJ2-2; D uncertain. The germline V gene encodes CDR1 GTSNPN and CDR2 SVGIG (reference sequence). Trimming took off 2 bases at V and 4 bases at J, with 8 bases between the two ends. CDR3 length: 13 residues. Based on the CDR3 plus reference TRBV30 and TRBJ2-2, the full variable domain is SQTIHQWPATLVQPVGSPLSLECTVEGTSNPNLYWYRQAAGRGLQLLFYSVGIGQISSEVPQNLSASRPQDRQFILSSKKLLLSDSGFYLCAWSSSGTGELFFGEGSRLTVL.

The rearrangement joins TRBV19 to TRBJ1-4; 7 bases are shared with TRBD1. V trimming: 1 base; J trimming: 5 bases; junction bases outside the gene matches: 10. The CDR3 has 17 amino acids. Looked up from germline, CDR1 is LNHDA and CDR2 is SQIVND (reference sequence). CDR3 nucleotide sequence: TGTGCCAGTAGTATAGGGCAACAGGGGCGAAAGAATGAAAAACTGTTTTTT. Translation: CASSIGQQGRKNEKLFF. Full variable domain (missing parts from reference TRBV19 and TRBJ1-4): DGGITQSPKYLFRKEGQNVTLSCEQNLNHDAMYWYRQDPGQGLRLIYYSQIVNDFQKGDIAEGYSVSREKKESFPLTVTSAQKNPTAFYLCASSIGQQGRKNEKLFFGSGTQLSVL.

This clone was seen only a few times. The chain uses TRBV15 and TRBJ2-7; D may be TRBD2 (6 bases). Germline V gives CDR1 LNHNV, CDR2 YYDKDF (reference sequence). The CDR3 is 14 amino acids. V lost 0 bases to trimming and J lost 2 bases, with 8 bases between them. The CDR3 DNA sequence: TGTGCCACCAGCAGAGAGGGAGGCCCCTACGAGCAGTACTTC. This codes for CATSREGGPYEQYF. The variable domain in full, completed from reference TRBV15 and TRBJ2-7, reads DAMVIQNPRYQVTQFGKPVTLSCSQTLNHNVMYWYQQKSSQAPKLLFHYYDKDFNNEADTPDNFQSRRPNTSFCFLDIRSPGLGDTAMYLCATSREGGPYEQYFGPGTRLTVT.

J is TRBJ1-1 and V is TRBV10-3; 9 nucleotides line up with TRBD1. The CDR3 length is 16 residues. Germline-derived CDR1 and CDR2 are ENHRY and SYGVKD. J was trimmed by 5 bases and V by 5 bases; bases with no gene match: 12. The CDR3 loop is CAISRGGTGGGTEAFF. The CDR3 DNA reads TGTGCCATCAGTAGAGGGGGCACAGGGGGCGGAACTGAAGCTTTCTTT.

The V and J genes are TRBV5-4 and TRBJ1-3; weak D call: TRBD1 (6 bases). This CDR3 is 16 amino acids long. Per germline, CDR1 SGHNT and CDR2 YYREEE (reference sequence). Deletions cut 5 bases from V and 0 bases from J, with 15 bases between. The CDR3 reads CASSLTGFGSGNTIYF. The CDR3, as DNA: TGTGCCAGCAGTCTCACAGGGTTCGGCTCTGGAAACACCATATATTTT.

The chain combines TRBV28 with TRBJ2-1; 10 bases agree with TRBD2. This CDR3 has 14 amino acids. The V gene end was trimmed by 6 bases and the J gene end by 8 bases; junction bases not matched to a gene: 7. CDR1 is MDHEN, CDR2 SYDVKM, per germline. Here the CDR3 DNA reads TGTGCCAGCAGGGGGAGGGGACTAGCGTATGAGCAGTTCTTC. It yields the protein CASRGRGLAYEQFF.

CDR3 in amino acids: CASSQGSIRQETQYF. In nucleotides, the CDR3 is TGCGCCAGCAGCCAAGGTTCCATACGTCAAGAGACCCAGTACTTC. The chain has TRBV4-1 and TRBJ2-5, with D uncertain. The CDR3 has 15 residues. The V end lost 1 base, the J end lost 2 bases, and 11 bases lay between the germline ends. Germline lookup yields CDR1 MGHRA and CDR2 YSYEKL.

This chain connects TRBV25-1 to TRBJ1-1; no firm D call. The V and J ends lost 6 bases and 0 bases respectively, with 14 bases between them. The CDR3 covers 15 residues. Germline-derived CDR1 and CDR2 are MGHDK and SYGVNS. DNA of the CDR3: TGTGCCAGCAGCCAAGGAGATCTCATGAACACTGAAGCTTTCTTT. Its protein product is CASSQGDLMNTEAFF.

The chain employs TRBV10-3 and TRBJ1-5, with 10 bases lining up with TRBD1. The junction had 11 bases not matched to a gene; V was cut back by 10 bases and J by 11 bases. This CDR3 is 13 amino acids long. From germline, CDR1 is ENHRY and CDR2 SYGVKD. This chain's CDR3 is CASSRPGQGTQHF. The CDR3, as DNA: TGTGCCAGCAGCCGGCCGGGACAGGGGACCCAGCATTTT.

The chain joins TRBV30 to TRBJ1-2; unclear D gene. The CDR3 runs to 13 residues. V was pared by 0 bases and J by 4 bases, with 9 bases between. Looked up from germline, CDR1 is GTSNPN and CDR2 is SVGIG (reference sequence). CDR3 in DNA: TGTGCCTGGAGTGTAATGCCCGTCTATGGCTACACCTTC. Translation gives CAWSVMPVYGYTF.

This chain joins TRBV7-3 and TRBJ2-3, with D possibly matching TRBD2 (6 bases). The CDR3 sequence is 15 residues long. Germline CDR1 is SGHTA and CDR2 is FQGTGA. Trimming removed 4 bases from V and 3 bases from J, with 14 bases in between. The CDR3: CASSSQSGGTDTQYF. The CDR3 region has the DNA TGTGCCAGCAGCTCCCAGTCCGGGGGAACAGATACGCAGTATTTT.

This chain uses TRBV6-1 with TRBJ1-5; D ambiguous. Trimming took 1 base from V and 11 from J, leaving 6 bases between them. Germline assignment: CDR1 MNHNS and CDR2 SASEGT. This CDR3 has 11 amino acids. The CDR3 loop is CASSEVEAQHF. The CDR3 DNA sequence: TGTGCCAGCAGTGAAGTGGAGGCCCAGCATTTT.

This sequence joins TRBV2 and TRBJ1-1; no definite D call. The germline V gene has CDR1 SNHLY and CDR2 FYNNEI. The CDR3 sequence is 13 residues long. V lost 8 bases, J lost 5 bases, and 15 bases lay in between. CDR3 DNA sequence: TGTGCCAGCGCACTTCAGAGAGAAACTGAAGCTTTCTTT. It yields the protein CASALQRETEAFF.